The clone carrying this T cell receptor (beta chain) was observed a few times. The data were obtained in a study of T cells in Graves' hyperthyroidism and ophthalmopathy. Using RNA transcripts as the source, TCR beta CDR3 regions were amplified. When the TCR CDR3 underwent first-round RT-PCR, the HTBI primer set was used. TCRdb reanalysed the multiplex PCR reads using MiXCR and keeps one entry per CDR3 protein. The data contain over 500,000 distinct CDR3 sequences, 40% to 55% of them singletons. In germline, CDR1 is SGHTS, CDR2 YDEGEE. The CDR3 runs 15 residues. Trimming cost V 2 bases and J 0 bases, with 9 bases left between them.

This clonotype was sampled from an adult woman with Graves' disease, either hyperthyroidism or ophthalmopathy (not recorded which). The chain joins TRBV5-8 to TRBJ1-5; D ambiguous. The sample was peripheral blood or thyroid tissue (not recorded which). In nucleotides, the CDR3 is TGTGCCAGCAGCTTCGCCGGCTATAGCAATCAGCCCCAGCATTTT. Its protein product is CASSFAGYSNQPQHF.